The 7 T cell receptor beta chains below were found in one sample sequenced in a study of shared clonotypes between healthy human individuals. Naivety among CD8 cells was defined by CD45RO negativity and positive CCR7 selection, thereby excluding terminally differentiated effector memory CD45RA+ cells. Repertoires were generated with immunoSEQ multiplex PCR, while TCRdb's copy carries only in-frame clones and drops some. The sample has 1.5 million to 2.5 million clones, roughly 95% seen once. The sequencing input was naive CD8+ T cells sorted from blood. The receptors were sampled from a man younger than 30 in good health.

The chain combines TRBV28 with TRBJ1-2; 7 positions match TRBD1. CDR1 and CDR2 from the germline V gene are MDHEN and SYDVKM. The CDR3 length is 13 residues. V lost 8 bases, J lost 8 bases, and 11 bases stayed unmatched. As DNA, the CDR3 is TGTGCCAGCCTCGAGACAGGGCTAGAAGGCTACACCTTC. Translated: CASLETGLEGYTF.

As to this clone: The germline gene is not matched at one end of the junction; a read error may be the cause. V usage is TRBV7-8 and J usage is TRBJ1-1; no clear D gene. The germline V gene encodes CDR1 SGHVS and CDR2 FQNEAQ. The CDR3 is 13 residues long. The DNA for the CDR3 is TGTGCCAGCACCTTAGGAGAGAACACTGAAGCTTTCTTT. Encoded protein: CASTLGENTEAFF.

The chain uses TRBV27 and TRBJ2-2; D unclear. The CDR3 extends over 12 amino acids. Germline-derived CDR1 and CDR2 are MNHEY and SMNVEV (reference sequence). V was pared by 8 bases and J by 5 bases, with 9 bases between. CDR3 amino acids: CASHGLTGELFF. As DNA, the CDR3 is TGTGCCAGCCACGGGCTGACCGGGGAGCTGTTTTTT.

The chain links TRBV4-1 to TRBJ1-2; 8 nucleotides match TRBD1. The V gene end was trimmed by 1 base and the J gene end by 0 bases; junction bases not matched to a gene: 4. Germline V gene data show CDR1 as MGHRA and CDR2 as YSYEKL. The CDR3 consists of 16 residues. The CDR3 region has the DNA TGCGCCAGCAGCCAAGGGACAGGGATTACTAACTATGGCTACACCTTC. It yields the protein CASSQGTGITNYGYTF.

V is TRBV2 and J is TRBJ2-1, with 7 bases lining up with TRBD2. The CDR3 loop spans 11 amino acids. Germline loops: CDR1 SNHLY, CDR2 FYNNEI. J gave up 5 bases and V 9 bases, and 1 base lay outside the gene matches. The CDR3 DNA reads as TGTGCCAGTGGACTAGACAATGAGCAGTTCTTC. Protein sequence: CASGLDNEQFF.

The V call is TRBV7-9, the J call TRBJ2-3; D perhaps matches TRBD2 (7 bases). There are 15 residues in the CDR3. The ends were cut back, 1 base at V and 3 bases at J, with 11 bases in the middle. Germline V lookup: CDR1 SEHNR, CDR2 FQNEAQ (reference sequence). CDR3 coding DNA: TGTGCCAGCAGCTTAGAGGGGGAGGGTACAGATACGCAGTATTTT. This codes for CASSLEGEGTDTQYF. The whole variable domain, remainder taken from reference TRBV7-9 and TRBJ2-3, is DTGVSQNPRHKITKRGQNVTFRCDPISEHNRLYWYRQTLGQGPEFLTYFQNEAQLEKSRLLSDRFSAERPKGSFSTLEIQRTEQGDSAMYLCASSLEGEGTDTQYFGPGTRLTVL.

The chain recombines TRBV27 with TRBJ1-3, with 9 bases identical to TRBD1. Germline V lookup: CDR1 MNHEY, CDR2 SMNVEV (reference sequence). The V gene end was trimmed by 5 bases and the J gene end by 4 bases; junction bases not matched to a gene: 3. The CDR3 runs 14 residues. The CDR3 loop is CASSPDRGGNTIYF. DNA for the CDR3: TGTGCCAGCAGTCCTGACAGGGGGGGAAACACCATATATTTT.